Listed here are 2 T cell receptor beta chains from one sample, sequenced in a study (dated by TCRdb to 2016 to 2017). Receptor libraries were prepared by RT-PCR. Data came from an Illumina MiSeq. In TCRdb, the public reads were trimmed at Q25 with fastp and aligned with MiXCR, with productive beta chains retained. Rows are combined by CDR3 protein, so each entry shows the most common genes and DNA. The sample profile shows 550,000 to 750,000 distinct CDR3 sequences; over 12% of them were found once. 3% to 4.5% of the sample is held by the ten biggest clonotypes. The material sequenced was memory CD4+ T cells from blood. The source of these receptors is a female donor in good health, serving as a healthy control.

This clonotype was seen only a few times. The chain links TRBV7-2 to TRBJ2-5, with no clear D. V shed 5 bases and J shed 5 bases, with 12 bases lying between them. There are 13 residues in the CDR3. Germline CDR1 and CDR2: SGHTA and FQGNSA. CDR3 nucleotides: TGTGCCAGCAGCCGACGATCTGAGGAGACCCAGTACTTC. Translated: CASSRRSEETQYF.

This clonotype has a handful of counts. The chain recombines TRBV7-2 with TRBJ2-5; TRBD2 might be the D (6 bases). The V end lost 2 bases, the J end lost 3 bases, and 13 bases lay between the germline ends. Per the germline V gene, CDR1 is SGHTA and CDR2 is FQGNSA. The CDR3 is made up of 15 amino acids. The CDR3, as DNA: TGTGCCAGCAGCTTATCCCTAGCGCGAAAAGAGACCCAGTACTTC. Translated, it gives CASSLSLARKETQYF. Complete variable domain (other parts from reference TRBV7-2 and TRBJ2-5): GAGVSQSPSNKVTEKGKDVELRCDPISGHTALYWYRQSLGQGLEFLIYFQGNSAPDKSGLPSDRFSAERTGGSVSTLTIQRTQQEDSAVYLCASSLSLARKETQYFGPGTRLLVL.